These 29 T cell receptor beta chains were all obtained from the same sample, sequenced in a study of cytomegalovirus exposure and HLA in healthy donors. PCR used 60 Vbeta primers and 13 Jbeta primers. Only in-frame clones appear in the TCRdb table, and some are missing; sequencing was by immunoSEQ multiplex PCR. The table includes about 160,000 clones, 70% to 80% detected once. The sequenced material came from PBMCs. These receptors were collected from a middle-aged man in good health and CMV-seronegative.

V is TRBV10-3 and J is TRBJ1-4; 10 bases map to TRBD1. Germline-derived CDR1 and CDR2 are ENHRY and SYGVKD. CDR3 length: 16 residues. V lost 6 bases to trimming and J lost 3 bases; unmatched junction nucleotides: 7. The CDR3 nucleotides are TGTGCCATCAGGAGTGGGACAGGGGATTCTAATGAAAAACTGTTTTTT. Amino acids: CAIRSGTGDSNEKLFF.

The rearrangement uses TRBV5-4 and TRBJ2-5; 8 bases map to TRBD2. The CDR3 runs 13 residues. Germline assignment: CDR1 SGHNT and CDR2 YYREEE (reference sequence). V lost 4 bases, J lost 2 bases, and 1 base stayed unmatched. CDR3 protein: CASSRGGQETQYF. CDR3 bases: TGTGCCAGCAGCCGGGGGGGGCAAGAGACCCAGTACTTC.

Only a few counts were recorded for this clone. The genes are TRBV23-1 and TRBJ1-2; unclear D gene. TRBV23-1 is sorted into the ORF group, with uncertain function. This CDR3 has 14 amino acids. Trimming removed 3 bases from V and 0 bases from J, with 8 bases in between. The CDR3 DNA is TGCGCCAGCAGTCATCTTCCGTCTAACTATGGCTACACCTTC. This translates into CASSHLPSNYGYTF.

This clone was picked up one time. Germline and junction disagree at one end, which may indicate a read error. The chain recombines TRBV7-9 with TRBJ2-2, with 10 bases matching TRBD1. The CDR3 contains 16 residues. Germline assignment: CDR1 SEHNR and CDR2 FQNEAQ (reference sequence). CDR3 loop: CSSSLGGTGVNGELFF. The CDR3 coding sequence is TGTTCCAGCAGCTTAGGAGGGACAGGGGTCAACGGGGAGCTGTTTTTT.

The genes are TRBV21-1 and TRBJ1-3; the D segment call TRBD1 is taken from the table without a DNA check. TRBV21-1 is a recognized pseudogene. This CDR3 has 16 amino acids. CDR3 coding DNA: TGTGCCAGCAGCAACGGACAGCCTCGGAAGGGAAACACCATATATTTT. Residues: CASSNGQPRKGNTIYF.

The chain combines TRBV6-1 with TRBJ1-2; TRBD1 aligns across 7 bases. V trimming: 6 bases; J trimming: 8 bases; junction bases outside the gene matches: 9. Germline V gene data show CDR1 as MNHNS and CDR2 as SASEGT. This CDR3 comprises 13 residues. CDR3 residues: CASREGAGGGYTF. The CDR3 DNA follows: TGTGCCAGCAGGGAGGGGGCGGGCGGAGGCTACACCTTC.

The chain uses TRBV7-9 and TRBJ2-5, with 9 bases aligning to TRBD2. J lost 3 bases, V lost 5 bases, and 4 bases had no gene match. CDR1 SEHNR and CDR2 FQNEAQ come from the germline V gene (reference sequence). The CDR3 is made up of 14 amino acids. The DNA for the CDR3 is TGTGCCAGCAGCGCCGGGACTAGCAAAGAGACCCAGTACTTC. Encoded protein: CASSAGTSKETQYF. The full variable domain, completed using reference TRBV7-9 and TRBJ2-5, is DTGVSQNPRHKITKRGQNVTFRCDPISEHNRLYWYRQTLGQGPEFLTYFQNEAQLEKSRLLSDRFSAERPKGSFSTLEIQRTEQGDSAMYLCASSAGTSKETQYFGPGTRLLVL.

The genes are TRBV19 and TRBJ1-5; 7 bases match TRBD1. The trim removed 6 bases at V and 2 bases at J, leaving 4 bases unmatched. The length of the CDR3 is 14 residues. The V gene's germline CDR1 is LNHDA and CDR2 SQIVND (reference sequence). This CDR3 is CASRSDRGNQPQHF. The CDR3 DNA is TGTGCCAGTAGATCAGACAGGGGCAATCAGCCCCAGCATTTT.

V usage is TRBV7-9 and J usage is TRBJ1-1; TRBD1 matches at 8 bases. V was clipped by 10 bases and J by 1 base; unmatched bases: 2. The CDR3 has 12 amino acids. Germline loops: CDR1 SEHNR, CDR2 FQNEAQ (reference sequence). The CDR3 bases are TGTGCCACCGACAGGGGGAACACTGAAGCTTTCTTT. This sequence encodes CATDRGNTEAFF.

The V call is TRBV4-3, the J call TRBJ2-7; 7 bases map to TRBD1. Germline V gene sequence: CDR1 LGHNA, CDR2 YSLEER. V shed 3 bases, J shed 4 bases, and the junction held 9 bases outside the gene matches. The CDR3 consists of 15 residues. The CDR3 DNA follows: TGCGCCAGCAGCCAGAGGGCGACAGGGCGGTACGAGCAGTACTTC. Amino acid sequence: CASSQRATGRYEQYF.

This chain uses TRBV5-4 with TRBJ1-2; TRBD1 matches at 7 bases. V gave up 0 bases and J gave up 4 bases; unmatched junction bases: 6. The CDR3 has 15 amino acids. CDR1 SGHNT and CDR2 YYREEE come from the germline V gene (reference sequence). For the CDR3, the DNA is TGTGCCAGCAGCTTGGGGCCAGGGGGTCCCTATGGCTACACCTTC. Protein: CASSLGPGGPYGYTF.

This clone was counted only a few times. A read error may produce the germline difference seen at one junction end. V usage is TRBV7-7 and J usage is TRBJ2-2, with 9 bases fitting TRBD1. This CDR3 has 13 amino acids. Per germline, CDR1 SSHAT and CDR2 FNYEAQ (reference sequence). The CDR3 DNA sequence: TGTGCTAGCAGCTCGGACAGGGGCGGGGAGCTGTTTTTT. Translating it yields CASSSDRGGELFF.

This chain connects TRBV5-1 to TRBJ2-3; 8 positions match TRBD1. This CDR3 comprises 14 residues. V lost 7 bases, J lost 1 base, and 5 bases stayed unmatched. CDR1 and CDR2 from the germline V gene are SGHRS and YFSETQ. In DNA form, the CDR3 reads TGCGCCAGCGGTCCAGGGGGCGGCACAGATACGCAGTATTTT. Translation gives CASGPGGGTDTQYF. The complete variable domain, with remaining parts taken from reference TRBV5-1 and TRBJ2-3, reads KAGVTQTPRYLIKTRGQQVTLSCSPISGHRSVSWYQQTPGQGLQFLFEYFSETQRNKGNFPGRFSGRQFSNSRSEMNVSTLELGDSALYLCASGPGGGTDTQYFGPGTRLTVL.

Of note for this clone: Additional DNA sequences in this sample encode the identical CDR3. The chain employs TRBV19 and TRBJ1-1; unclear D gene. V was clipped by 3 bases and J by 1 base, with 6 bases between them. CDR1 is LNHDA and CDR2 is SQIVND in the germline V gene (reference sequence). The CDR3 is made up of 13 amino acids. The CDR3 loop reads CASSINSNTEAFF. The DNA of the CDR3 is TGTGCCAGTAGTATCAATTCGAACACTGAAGCTTTCTTT.

The chain carries TRBV29-1 and TRBJ1-2; 7 nucleotides match TRBD1. CDR3 length equals 13 residues. The V and J ends lost 5 bases and 6 bases, in that order; junction bases with no gene match: 9. Germline-derived CDR1 and CDR2 are SQVTM and ANQGSEA. CDR3 nucleotides: TGCAGCGTTCAACAGGGGACGAGGAATGGCTACACCTTC. Translation: CSVQQGTRNGYTF.

This clone has just one count. This rearrangement joins TRBV10-1 to TRBJ1-2, with TRBD1 matching over 8 bases. J was trimmed by 5 bases and V by 6 bases; bases with no gene match: 11. The germline CDR1 and CDR2 sequences are WNHNN and SYGVQD (reference sequence). There are 15 residues in the CDR3. The chain's CDR3 is CASSPSRTGLYGYTF. The DNA of the CDR3 is TGCGCCAGCAGCCCCTCCAGGACAGGGTTATATGGCTACACCTTC.

This chain uses TRBV7-9 with TRBJ1-6, with D perhaps TRBD1 (5 bases). Trimming shortened V by 4 bases and J by 7 bases, and 14 bases separated the two germline ends. The CDR3 is 15 residues long. Germline loops: CDR1 SEHNR, CDR2 FQNEAQ (reference sequence). CDR3 nucleotide sequence: TGTGCCAGCAGCTCACAGGCTCTGGACAATTCACCCCTCCACTTT. This encodes CASSSQALDNSPLHF.

V is TRBV7-9 and J is TRBJ1-2; tentative D call: TRBD1 (5 bases). From germline, CDR1 is SEHNR and CDR2 FQNEAQ (reference sequence). This CDR3 is built from 13 residues. The V end lost 5 bases, the J end lost 5 bases, and 12 bases lay between the germline ends. The chain's CDR3 is CASSHGGEYGYTF. CDR3 sequence (DNA): TGTGCCAGCAGCCATGGAGGGGAATATGGCTACACCTTC.

The gene calls are TRBV6-1 and TRBJ2-5; D may be TRBD1 (5 bases). Germline V gives CDR1 MNHNS, CDR2 SASEGT. V lost 5 bases to trimming and J lost 2 bases, with 18 bases between them. The CDR3 is made up of 16 amino acids. CDR3 residues: CASSKGLFSGQETQYF. In DNA, the CDR3 is TGTGCCAGCAGTAAAGGCCTTTTCTCAGGGCAAGAGACCCAGTACTTC.

In this sample, this clone turned up a few times. The rearrangement uses TRBV28 and TRBJ1-6, with D possibly being TRBD1 (6 bases). Trimming removed 6 bases from V and 11 bases from J, with 11 bases in between. This CDR3 is built from 12 residues. Germline CDR1 MDHEN, CDR2 SYDVKM. The CDR3 coding sequence is TGTGCCAGCAGGGAAGAGGGGGCACCCCTCCACTTT. Translated, it gives CASREEGAPLHF.

The V gene is TRBV25-1, the J gene TRBJ2-5; possibly TRBD2 for D (5 bases). CDR1 and CDR2 from the germline V gene are MGHDK and SYGVNS. Trimming removed 1 base at V and 5 bases at J, with 11 bases between. The CDR3 covers 14 residues. CDR3: CASSESRAWETQYF. DNA for the CDR3: TGTGCCAGCAGTGAATCGAGGGCCTGGGAGACCCAGTACTTC.

CDR3 nucleotide sequence: TGTGCCAGCAGTCCCAAGAGGGGGCAGGACTATGGCTACACCTTC. This codes for CASSPKRGQDYGYTF. V usage is TRBV28 and J usage is TRBJ1-2, with 7 bases identical to TRBD1. Trimming cost V 5 bases and J 3 bases; bases outside gene matches: 9. The CDR3 runs 15 residues. Germline CDR1 reads MDHEN; CDR2 reads SYDVKM.

CDR3 sequence: CASSFLRRNTGELFF. The CDR3 nucleotides are TGTGCCAGCAGTTTTCTCCGTCGGAACACCGGGGAGCTGTTTTTT. The chain couples TRBV27 to TRBJ2-2; D gene unclear. There are 15 residues in the CDR3. Germline assignment: CDR1 MNHEY and CDR2 SMNVEV (reference sequence). Trimming took 3 bases from V and 1 from J, leaving 9 bases between them.

This clone was detected only once. The chain carries TRBV28 and TRBJ2-3, with D possibly matching TRBD1 (6 bases). Germline CDR1 and CDR2: MDHEN and SYDVKM. V lost 4 bases, J lost 2 bases, and 13 bases lay in between. The CDR3 loop spans 15 amino acids. CDR3 sequence: CASSSQGADTDTQYF. DNA of the CDR3: TGTGCCAGCAGTTCACAGGGAGCGGACACAGATACGCAGTATTTT. The whole variable domain, filled in from reference TRBV28 and TRBJ2-3, reads DVKVTQSSRYLVKRTGEKVFLECVQDMDHENMFWYRQDPGLGLRLIYFSYDVKMKEKGDIPEGYSVSREKKERFSLILESASTNQTSMYLCASSSQGADTDTQYFGPGTRLTVL.

With respect to this clone: This CDR3 is also generated by other DNA sequences in the sample. The rearrangement links TRBV14 to TRBJ2-7, with TRBD1 as a possible D gene (5 bases). CDR3 length: 13 residues. In germline, CDR1 is SGHDN, CDR2 FVKESK. The V gene lost 4 bases and the J gene lost 3 bases, with 10 bases spanning the gap. The CDR3 DNA reads as TGTGCCAGCAGCCGAACAGGTTTCTACGAGCAGTACTTC. This translates into CASSRTGFYEQYF.

This clone has just one count. The gene calls are TRBV5-4 and TRBJ2-3; 8 nucleotides agree with TRBD2. Trimming cost V 0 bases and J 2 bases; bases outside gene matches: 2. The CDR3 totals 15 residues. CDR1 is SGHNT and CDR2 is YYREEE in the germline V gene (reference sequence). In nucleotides, the CDR3 is TGTGCCAGCAGCTTGGCGGGGGGGATCACAGATACGCAGTATTTT. This translates into CASSLAGGITDTQYF.

This sequence joins TRBV11-2 and TRBJ2-7; D remains ambiguous. V lost 1 base to trimming and J lost 5 bases, with 12 bases between them. This CDR3 spans 14 amino acids. Germline-derived CDR1 and CDR2 are SGHAT and FQNNGV. The chain's CDR3 is CASSLGFSFDEQYF. CDR3 sequence (DNA): TGTGCCAGCAGCTTAGGTTTCAGTTTCGACGAGCAGTACTTC.

This rearrangement joins TRBV19 to TRBJ2-7; 7 bases line up with TRBD1. Per germline, CDR1 LNHDA and CDR2 SQIVND (reference sequence). With V trimmed by 5 bases and J by 3 bases, 4 bases remained unmatched. The CDR3 loop spans 13 amino acids. CDR3 residues: CASSFGQVYEQYF. CDR3 in DNA: TGTGCCAGTAGTTTTGGACAGGTCTACGAGCAGTACTTC.

The genes are TRBV6-5 and TRBJ1-4, with D perhaps matching TRBD1 (6 bases). Trimming removed 6 bases from V and 5 bases from J, with 16 bases in between. Germline V gene data show CDR1 as MNHEY and CDR2 as SVGAGI. This CDR3 is 15 amino acids long. CDR3 sequence (DNA): TGTGCCAGCAGACACGGCGTGGACAGCAATGAAAAACTGTTTTTT. Its protein is CASRHGVDSNEKLFF.